A single sample gave rise to the 30 T cell receptor beta chains below, sequenced in a study of blood T cell repertoires in COVID-19. This table comes from immunoSEQ multiplex PCR, and its TCRdb copy is limited to in-frame clones, with some not included. The repertoire holds about 200,000 clones, with roughly 82% as singletons. Sequenced: PBMCs or T cells enriched from blood (not recorded which). The receptors come from a woman in her sixties or seventies with acute COVID-19.

The chain joins TRBV7-2 to TRBJ2-7; 7 nucleotides agree with TRBD1. Unmatched junction bases numbered 5, after V lost 1 base and J lost 2 bases. Germline CDR1 SGHTA, CDR2 FQGNSA. This CDR3 contains 15 residues. The CDR3 reads CASSLGPGQTYEQYV. The CDR3 DNA follows: TGTGCCAGCAGCTTAGGCCCGGGACAGACCTACGAGCAGTACGTC.

The chain has TRBV4-3 and TRBJ1-2; 9 nucleotides align to TRBD1. Germline V gene data show CDR1 as LGHNA and CDR2 as YSLEER. After removal of 1 base from V and 6 bases from J, the junction contained 12 bases not matched to a gene. CDR3 length: 17 amino acids. The CDR3 nucleotides are TGCGCCAGCAGCCAAGCCTTCCACGGGACAGGGTACGATGGCTACACCTTC. This sequence encodes CASSQAFHGTGYDGYTF.

This clone was picked up a small number of times. The chain carries TRBV19 and TRBJ2-2; TRBD2 agrees at 8 bases. V gave up 3 bases and J gave up 3 bases; unmatched junction bases: 6. There are 16 residues in the CDR3. In germline, CDR1 is LNHDA, CDR2 SQIVND (reference sequence). The CDR3 here is CASSITGTRDTGELFF. In DNA, the CDR3 is TGTGCCAGTAGTATTACCGGGACTAGGGACACCGGGGAGCTGTTTTTT. The whole variable domain, filled in from reference TRBV19 and TRBJ2-2, reads DGGITQSPKYLFRKEGQNVTLSCEQNLNHDAMYWYRQDPGQGLRLIYYSQIVNDFQKGDIAEGYSVSREKKESFPLTVTSAQKNPTAFYLCASSITGTRDTGELFFGEGSRLTVL.

V and J are TRBV28 and TRBJ1-2, with unresolved D. CDR3 length: 13 residues. Germline-derived CDR1 and CDR2 are MDHEN and SYDVKM. The V gene lost 6 bases and the J gene lost 1 base, with 9 bases spanning the gap. The CDR3 DNA reads as TGTGCCAGCAGAATAGAATATAACTATGGCTACACCTTC. Its translation is CASRIEYNYGYTF.

The gene calls are TRBV6-5 and TRBJ1-3; no reliable D call. CDR3 size: 15 residues. Trimming shortened V by 6 bases and J by 0 bases, and 12 bases separated the two germline ends. Germline V lookup: CDR1 MNHEY, CDR2 SVGAGI. The CDR3 loop is CASSRNGLSGNTIYF. CDR3 in DNA: TGTGCCAGCAGCCGAAATGGGCTCTCTGGAAACACCATATATTTT.

This sequence joins TRBV5-1 and TRBJ2-3; 10 bases match TRBD2. Germline CDR1 reads SGHRS; CDR2 reads YFSETQ. The CDR3 extends over 17 amino acids. V lost 0 bases to trimming and J lost 0 bases; unmatched junction nucleotides: 4. The CDR3 loop is CASSLVSGGTSTDTQYF. In nucleotides, the CDR3 is TGCGCCAGCAGCTTGGTTAGCGGGGGGACCAGCACAGATACGCAGTATTTT.

The rearrangement links TRBV7-9 to TRBJ2-3; TRBD2 agrees at 10 bases. Germline-derived CDR1 and CDR2 are SEHNR and FQNEAQ (reference sequence). The CDR3 sequence is 17 residues long. V dropped 0 bases and J dropped 4; count of bases not matched to a gene: 7. Written as DNA, the CDR3 is TGTGCCAGCAGCTTAGCCAGCGGGGGGGCGAGGTCAGATACGCAGTATTTT. Translating gives CASSLASGGARSDTQYF.

The rearrangement uses TRBV7-2 and TRBJ1-5; tentatively, D is TRBD1 (5 bases). V lost 1 base, J lost 7 bases, and 11 bases lay in between. The CDR3 totals 14 residues. Germline-derived CDR1 and CDR2 are SGHTA and FQGNSA. The CDR3 loop reads CASSLVRVEQPQHF. As DNA, the CDR3 is TGTGCCAGCAGCTTAGTCAGGGTAGAACAGCCCCAGCATTTT.

This clone has only a few counts. The V call is TRBV4-3, the J call TRBJ2-1; a possible D gene is TRBD2 (5 bases). Germline lookup yields CDR1 LGHNA and CDR2 YSLEER. The ends were cut back, 0 bases at V and 1 base at J, with 19 bases in the middle. This CDR3 spans 19 amino acids. The CDR3 region is CASSQDRGSAKKSYNEQFF. CDR3 sequence (DNA): TGCGCCAGCAGCCAAGATCGGGGTAGCGCCAAAAAATCCTACAATGAGCAGTTCTTC.

CDR3 coding DNA: TGTGCCAGCAAGGAAAAGGGACAGGGGCACTATGGCTACACCTTC. Encoded protein: CASKEKGQGHYGYTF. The genes are TRBV28 and TRBJ1-2, with 10 bases aligning to TRBD1. CDR1 is MDHEN, CDR2 SYDVKM, per germline. The V gene end was trimmed by 7 bases and the J gene end by 3 bases; junction bases not matched to a gene: 8. This CDR3 region has 15 residues.

The V call is TRBV15, the J call TRBJ2-7; no reliable D call. V was trimmed by 0 bases and J by 8 bases, leaving 8 bases between them. The CDR3 totals 12 residues. Germline CDR1 and CDR2: LNHNV and YYDKDF (reference sequence). The CDR3 DNA reads as TGTGCCACCAGCAGAGATTTGGCTCAGCAGTACTTC. Its translation: CATSRDLAQQYF.

This clone was seen at least ten times. The chain employs TRBV29-1 and TRBJ1-4, with TRBD1 identical over 7 bases. V was clipped by 7 bases and J by 7 bases; unmatched bases: 12. The CDR3 runs to 14 residues. Germline V gives CDR1 SQVTM, CDR2 ANQGSEA. This chain's CDR3 is CSDGMTGLIEKLFF. In DNA, the CDR3 is TGCAGCGACGGGATGACAGGGCTGATTGAAAAACTGTTTTTT.

DNA of the CDR3: TGTGCCAGCTCCATGTCGGGACAGAGCTCCTATAATTCACCCCTCCACTTT. Amino acid sequence: CASSMSGQSSYNSPLHF. The chain has TRBV18 and TRBJ1-6; 7 nucleotides match TRBD1. The CDR3 length is 17 residues. CDR1 and CDR2 (germline): KGHSH, LQKENI. V lost 6 bases to trimming and J lost 0 bases; unmatched junction nucleotides: 8. The entire variable domain, with the rest obtained from reference TRBV18 and TRBJ1-6, is as follows: NAGVMQNPRHLVRRRGQEARLRCSPMKGHSHVYWYRQLPEEGLKFMVYLQKENIIDESGMPKERFSAEFPKEGPSILRIQQVVRGDSAAYFCASSMSGQSSYNSPLHFGNGTRLTVT.

For this clone: It is unclear where the CDR3 begins or ends on the DNA, so no DNA is shown, and the CDR3 is as TCRdb lists it. The chain is built from TRBV21-1 and TRBJ2-2; the DNA was not compared with TRBD1, the D call given in the table. TRBV21-1 is listed as a pseudogene. The CDR3 is 16 amino acids long, termini counted. CDR3 in amino acids: CASSRVGRGTDGELFF.

In its sample, this clone was seen once. The chain combines TRBV28 with TRBJ1-1; D may be TRBD1 (6 bases). The CDR3 is 13 residues long. The V end lost 7 bases, the J end lost 4 bases, and 13 bases lay between the germline ends. Germline V lookup: CDR1 MDHEN, CDR2 SYDVKM. The CDR3 nucleotides are TGTGCCAGCACCAAAGGGGGGGGCACTGAAGCTTTCTTT. Its translation is CASTKGGGTEAFF.

CDR3 sequence (DNA): TGTGCCAGCAGCCGACCTCGCCTAGTTTTGCAGTTCTTC. Translating gives CASSRPRLVLQFF. V and J are TRBV27 and TRBJ2-1; D gene uncertain. Germline V lookup: CDR1 MNHEY, CDR2 SMNVEV (reference sequence). Trimming removed 6 bases at V and 12 bases at J, with 18 bases between. The CDR3 totals 13 residues.

The chain combines TRBV15 with TRBJ1-5; maybe TRBD1 (6 bases). The V and J ends lost 5 bases and 5 bases respectively, with 13 bases between them. CDR1 and CDR2 (germline): LNHNV, YYDKDF (reference sequence). This CDR3 comprises 14 residues. CDR3 sequence reads: CATSSGGADQPQHF. The CDR3 DNA reads as TGTGCCACCAGCTCCGGGGGGGCGGATCAGCCCCAGCATTTT.

This clone was detected many times. This rearrangement joins TRBV10-3 to TRBJ1-2; D remains ambiguous. The length of the CDR3 is 11 residues. Germline CDR1 is ENHRY and CDR2 is SYGVKD. The ends were cut back, 2 bases at V and 8 bases at J, with 6 bases in the middle. The chain's CDR3 is CAISETQGYTF. The DNA for the CDR3 is TGTGCCATCAGTGAGACGCAGGGCTACACCTTC.

The chain couples TRBV4-1 to TRBJ2-3; 7 bases map to TRBD2. With 0 bases clipped from V and 0 bases from J, the junction kept 9 bases outside the gene matches. The CDR3 extends over 18 amino acids. Germline values: CDR1 MGHRA, CDR2 YSYEKL. The CDR3 here is CASSQDLSLADSTDTQYF. CDR3 DNA: TGCGCCAGCAGCCAAGATCTGTCCCTAGCGGATAGCACAGATACGCAGTATTTT.

This rearrangement joins TRBV7-2 to TRBJ2-5; TRBD2 matches at 8 bases. This CDR3 is built from 14 residues. The ends lost 4 bases at V and 5 bases at J; junction bases unmatched: 6. CDR1 is SGHTA and CDR2 is FQGNSA in the germline V gene. DNA of the CDR3: TGTGCCAGCAGCTCCGTGAGACTAGCGGAGACCCAGTACTTC. Protein sequence: CASSSVRLAETQYF.

The chain links TRBV7-9 to TRBJ2-4, with D possibly matching TRBD1 (6 bases). V was trimmed by 3 bases and J by 8 bases, leaving 11 bases between them. The germline V gene has CDR1 SEHNR and CDR2 FQNEAQ (reference sequence). CDR3 size: 13 residues. DNA of the CDR3: TGTGCCAGCAGCTTGGGGGCGTCTGACATTCAGTACTTC. This encodes CASSLGASDIQYF.

V usage is TRBV30 and J usage is TRBJ1-5, with a tentative D call TRBD1 (5 bases). The CDR3 is made up of 13 amino acids. The germline V gene has CDR1 GTSNPN and CDR2 SVGIG (reference sequence). V was pared by 1 base and J by 7 bases, with 11 bases between. The CDR3 here is CAWSAGFEQPQHF. The DNA of the CDR3 is TGTGCCTGGAGTGCAGGGTTTGAACAGCCCCAGCATTTT.

The chain has TRBV24-1 and TRBJ2-5; 9 bases line up with TRBD1. The CDR3 sequence is 16 residues long. The ends lost 3 bases at V and 4 bases at J; junction bases unmatched: 8. CDR1 is KGHDR and CDR2 is SFDVKD in the germline V gene. In DNA, the CDR3 is TGTGCCACCAGTGATCAGGGACAGGGTAGAGGAGAGACCCAGTACTTC. Its translation is CATSDQGQGRGETQYF.

This rearrangement joins TRBV11-3 to TRBJ2-1; 14 bases are a match to TRBD2. This CDR3 has 18 residues. Germline V CDR1 and CDR2: SGHNT, YENEEA. V shed 5 bases, J shed 1 base, and the junction held 7 bases outside the gene matches. The CDR3 reads CASSQGLAGAWSYNEQFF. As DNA, the CDR3 is TGTGCCAGCAGCCAGGGACTAGCGGGAGCTTGGTCCTACAATGAGCAGTTCTTC.

The chain carries TRBV7-2 and TRBJ1-5, with 8 positions matching TRBD1. Germline CDR1 and CDR2: SGHTA and FQGNSA. CDR3 length: 15 amino acids. V shed 4 bases and J 6 bases; nucleotides not matched to a gene: 8. CDR3 sequence (DNA): TGTGCCAGCAGCTCTCAGGGGGCGGCTGGTCAGCCCCAGCATTTT. It codes for CASSSQGAAGQPQHF.

The rearrangement links TRBV11-3 to TRBJ2-1; 8 bases are a match to TRBD2. CDR3 size: 13 residues. V dropped 5 bases and J dropped 9; count of bases not matched to a gene: 6. Germline assignment: CDR1 SGHNT and CDR2 YENEEA. The CDR3 protein is CASSAGLASEQFF. As DNA, the CDR3 is TGTGCCAGCAGCGCCGGACTAGCATCTGAGCAGTTCTTC.

The CDR3 protein is CASSPEGQGARNEQFF. The CDR3 region has the DNA TGTGCCAGCAGCCCGGAAGGACAGGGGGCGCGGAATGAGCAGTTCTTC. V is TRBV14 and J is TRBJ2-1, with TRBD1 identical over 11 bases. Losses at the gene ends were 4 bases for V and 7 bases for J; bases not matched to a gene: 9. Germline assignment: CDR1 SGHDN and CDR2 FVKESK. The CDR3 is made up of 16 amino acids.

The chain is built from TRBV7-2 and TRBJ2-3; 9 bases map to TRBD2. Germline CDR1 and CDR2: SGHTA and FQGNSA. J lost 4 bases, V lost 1 base, and 3 bases had no gene match. The CDR3 is 15 amino acids. The CDR3 DNA is TGTGCCAGCAGCTTAGGTAGCGGGGGACCAGATACGCAGTATTTT. It encodes CASSLGSGGPDTQYF.

The J gene is TRBJ1-1, the V gene TRBV18, with D possibly TRBD1 on 6 matching bases. V lost 5 bases to trimming and J lost 1 base, with 11 bases between them. Germline CDR1 and CDR2: KGHSH and LQKENI. This CDR3 is built from 14 residues. Here the CDR3 DNA reads TGTGCCAGCTCAGTTCGACAGGAGAACACTGAAGCTTTCTTT. Translating it yields CASSVRQENTEAFF.

This clone came up a few times. The chain couples TRBV7-2 to TRBJ1-2; possibly TRBD1 for D (5 bases). The CDR3 runs 14 residues. Trimming left V 0 bases short and J 8 bases short, with 13 bases between. Looked up from germline, CDR1 is SGHTA and CDR2 is FQGNSA. The CDR3 DNA is TGTGCCAGCAGCTTAGCTGCTCAGGGAAGCGGCTACACCTTC. Translated: CASSLAAQGSGYTF.